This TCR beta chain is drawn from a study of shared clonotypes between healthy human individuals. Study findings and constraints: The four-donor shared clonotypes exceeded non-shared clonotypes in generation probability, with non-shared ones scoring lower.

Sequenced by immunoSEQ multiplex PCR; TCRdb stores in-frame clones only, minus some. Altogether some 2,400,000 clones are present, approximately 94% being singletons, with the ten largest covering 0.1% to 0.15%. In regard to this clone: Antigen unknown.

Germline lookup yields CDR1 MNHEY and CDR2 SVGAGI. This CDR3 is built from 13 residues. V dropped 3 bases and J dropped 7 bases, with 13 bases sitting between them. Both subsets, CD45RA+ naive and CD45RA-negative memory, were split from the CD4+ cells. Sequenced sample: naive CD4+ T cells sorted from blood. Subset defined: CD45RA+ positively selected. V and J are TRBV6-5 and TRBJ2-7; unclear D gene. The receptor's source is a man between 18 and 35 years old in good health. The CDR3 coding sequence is TGTGCCAGCAGTTATGGCAGTTTTGGAGAGCAGTACTTC. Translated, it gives CASSYGSFGEQYF.